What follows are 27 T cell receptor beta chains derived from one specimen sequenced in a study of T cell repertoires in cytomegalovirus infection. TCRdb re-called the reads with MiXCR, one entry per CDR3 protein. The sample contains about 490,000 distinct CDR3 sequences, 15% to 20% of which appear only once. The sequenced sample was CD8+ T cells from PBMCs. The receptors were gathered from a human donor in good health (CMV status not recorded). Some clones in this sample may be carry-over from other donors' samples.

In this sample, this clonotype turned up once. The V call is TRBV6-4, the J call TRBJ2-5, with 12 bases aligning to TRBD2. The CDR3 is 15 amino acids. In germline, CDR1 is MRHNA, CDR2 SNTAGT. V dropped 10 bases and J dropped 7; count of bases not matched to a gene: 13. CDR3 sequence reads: CATAGTSGGIGTQYF. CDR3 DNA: TGTGCCACCGCTGGCACTAGCGGGGGGATCGGGACCCAGTACTTC.

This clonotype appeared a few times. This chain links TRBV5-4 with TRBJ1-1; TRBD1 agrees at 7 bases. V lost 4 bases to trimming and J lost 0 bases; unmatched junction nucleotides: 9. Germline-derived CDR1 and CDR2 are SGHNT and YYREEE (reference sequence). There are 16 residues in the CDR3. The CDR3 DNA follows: TGTGCCAGCAGCGGGCCCCGGGGGACAGTGAACACTGAAGCTTTCTTT. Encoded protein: CASSGPRGTVNTEAFF. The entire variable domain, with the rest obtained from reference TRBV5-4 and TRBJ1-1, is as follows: ETGVTQSPTHLIKTRGQQVTLRCSSQSGHNTVSWYQQALGQGPQFIFQYYREEENGRGNFPPRFSGLQFPNYSSELNVNALELDDSALYLCASSGPRGTVNTEAFFGQGTRLTVV.

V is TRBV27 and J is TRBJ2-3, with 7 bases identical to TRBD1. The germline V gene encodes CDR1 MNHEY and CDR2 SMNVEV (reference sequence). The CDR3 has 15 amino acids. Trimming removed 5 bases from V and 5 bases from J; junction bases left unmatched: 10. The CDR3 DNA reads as TGTGCCAGCAGTCCTCTGACAGGGTTGCGAGATACGCAGTATTTT. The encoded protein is CASSPLTGLRDTQYF.

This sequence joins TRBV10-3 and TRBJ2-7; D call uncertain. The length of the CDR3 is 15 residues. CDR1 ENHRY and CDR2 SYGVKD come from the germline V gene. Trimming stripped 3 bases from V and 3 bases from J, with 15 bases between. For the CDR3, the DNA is TGTGCCATCAGTGACATGGGCGGAACTAACTACGAGCAGTACTTC. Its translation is CAISDMGGTNYEQYF.

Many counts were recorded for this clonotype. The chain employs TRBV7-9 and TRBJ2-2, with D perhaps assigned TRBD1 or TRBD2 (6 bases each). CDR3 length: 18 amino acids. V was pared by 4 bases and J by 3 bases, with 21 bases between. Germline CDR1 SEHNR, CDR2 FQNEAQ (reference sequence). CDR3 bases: TGTGCCAGCAGCTCCACGTGGGGGGCTCCGCGGGACACCGGGGAGCTGTTTTTT. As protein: CASSSTWGAPRDTGELFF.

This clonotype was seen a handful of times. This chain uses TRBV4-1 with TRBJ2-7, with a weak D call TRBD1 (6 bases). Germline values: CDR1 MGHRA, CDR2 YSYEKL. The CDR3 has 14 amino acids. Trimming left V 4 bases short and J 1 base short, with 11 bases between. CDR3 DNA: TGCGCCAGCAGCCGAGCTGGACAGTCCTACGAGCAGTACTTC. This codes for CASSRAGQSYEQYF.

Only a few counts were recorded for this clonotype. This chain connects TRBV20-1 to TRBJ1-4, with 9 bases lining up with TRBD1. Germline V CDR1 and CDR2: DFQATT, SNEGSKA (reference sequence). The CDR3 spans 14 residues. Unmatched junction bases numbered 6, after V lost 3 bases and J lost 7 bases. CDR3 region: CSASAGQGFEKLFF. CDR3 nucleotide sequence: TGCAGTGCTAGTGCGGGACAGGGCTTTGAAAAACTGTTTTTT.

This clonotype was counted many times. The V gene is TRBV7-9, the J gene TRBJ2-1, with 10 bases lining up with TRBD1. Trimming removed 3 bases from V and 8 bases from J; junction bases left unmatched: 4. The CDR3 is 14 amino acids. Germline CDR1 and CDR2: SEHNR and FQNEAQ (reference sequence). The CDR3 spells CASSFGTGEDEQFF. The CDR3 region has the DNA TGTGCCAGCAGCTTCGGGACAGGGGAGGATGAGCAGTTCTTC.

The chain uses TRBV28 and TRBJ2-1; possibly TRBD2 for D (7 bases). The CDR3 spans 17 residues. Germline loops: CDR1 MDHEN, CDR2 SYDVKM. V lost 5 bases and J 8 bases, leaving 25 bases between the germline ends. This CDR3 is CASSALEEAGAADEQFF. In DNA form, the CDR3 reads TGTGCCAGCAGTGCGCTGGAGGAGGCGGGGGCCGCCGATGAGCAGTTCTTC.

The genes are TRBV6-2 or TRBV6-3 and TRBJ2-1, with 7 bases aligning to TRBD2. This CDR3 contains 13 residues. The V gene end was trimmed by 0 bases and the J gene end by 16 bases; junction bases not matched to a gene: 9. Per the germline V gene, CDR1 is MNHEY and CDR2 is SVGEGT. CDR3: CASSYSPPSGAFF. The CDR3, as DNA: TGTGCCAGCAGTTACTCGCCCCCAAGCGGGGCCTTCTTC.

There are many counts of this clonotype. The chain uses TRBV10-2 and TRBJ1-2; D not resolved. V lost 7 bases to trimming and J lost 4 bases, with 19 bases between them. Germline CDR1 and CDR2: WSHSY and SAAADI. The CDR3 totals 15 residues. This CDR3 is CASTSWLEEGYGYTF. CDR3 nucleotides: TGCGCCAGCACCTCTTGGTTGGAGGAGGGCTATGGCTACACCTTC.

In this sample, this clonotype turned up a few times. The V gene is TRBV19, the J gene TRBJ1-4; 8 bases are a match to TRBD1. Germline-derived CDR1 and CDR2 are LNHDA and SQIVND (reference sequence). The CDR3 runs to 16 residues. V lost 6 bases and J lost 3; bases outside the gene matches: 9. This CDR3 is CASSRETGVANEKLFF. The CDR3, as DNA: TGTGCCAGTAGCAGGGAGACAGGGGTGGCTAATGAAAAACTGTTTTTT. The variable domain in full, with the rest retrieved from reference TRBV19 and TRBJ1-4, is DGGITQSPKYLFRKEGQNVTLSCEQNLNHDAMYWYRQDPGQGLRLIYYSQIVNDFQKGDIAEGYSVSREKKESFPLTVTSAQKNPTAFYLCASSRETGVANEKLFFGSGTQLSVL.

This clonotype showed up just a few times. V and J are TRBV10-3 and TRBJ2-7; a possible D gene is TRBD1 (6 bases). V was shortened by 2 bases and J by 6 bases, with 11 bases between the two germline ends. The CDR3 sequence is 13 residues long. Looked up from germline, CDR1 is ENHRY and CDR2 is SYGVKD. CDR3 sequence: CAISETGIGEQYF. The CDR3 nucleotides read TGTGCCATCAGTGAGACAGGGATAGGCGAGCAGTACTTC.

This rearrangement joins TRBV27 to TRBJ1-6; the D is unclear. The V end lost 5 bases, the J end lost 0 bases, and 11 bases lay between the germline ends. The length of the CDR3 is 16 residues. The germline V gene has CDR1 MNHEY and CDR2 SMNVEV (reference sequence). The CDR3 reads CASSPSRGSYNSPLHF. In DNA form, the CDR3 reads TGTGCCAGCAGTCCCTCCCGTGGCTCCTATAATTCACCCCTCCACTTT.

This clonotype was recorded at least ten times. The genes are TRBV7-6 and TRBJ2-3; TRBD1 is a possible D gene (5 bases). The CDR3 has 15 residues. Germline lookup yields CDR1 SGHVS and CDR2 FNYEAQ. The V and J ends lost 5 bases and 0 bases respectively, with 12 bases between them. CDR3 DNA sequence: TGTGCCAGCAGCCCTTGGACACCTAGCACAGATACGCAGTATTTT. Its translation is CASSPWTPSTDTQYF.

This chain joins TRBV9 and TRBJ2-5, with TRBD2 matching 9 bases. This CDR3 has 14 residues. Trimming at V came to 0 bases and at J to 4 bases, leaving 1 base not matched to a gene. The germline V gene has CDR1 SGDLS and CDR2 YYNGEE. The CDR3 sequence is CASSVDSGRETQYF. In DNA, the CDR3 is TGTGCCAGCAGCGTAGATAGCGGGAGAGAGACCCAGTACTTC.

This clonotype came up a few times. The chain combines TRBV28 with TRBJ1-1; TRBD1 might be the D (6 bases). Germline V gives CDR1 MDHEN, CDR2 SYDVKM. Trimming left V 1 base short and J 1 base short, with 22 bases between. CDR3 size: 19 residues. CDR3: CASSLFFGIVGRGNTEAFF. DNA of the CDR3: TGTGCCAGCAGTTTATTTTTCGGGATAGTGGGCAGGGGGAACACTGAAGCTTTCTTT.

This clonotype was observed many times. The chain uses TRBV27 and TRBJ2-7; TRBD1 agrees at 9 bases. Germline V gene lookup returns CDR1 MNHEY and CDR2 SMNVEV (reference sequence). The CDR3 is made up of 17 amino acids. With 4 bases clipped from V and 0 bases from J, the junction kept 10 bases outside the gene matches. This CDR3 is CASSSPGQGLSSYEQYF. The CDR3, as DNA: TGTGCCAGCAGTTCCCCGGGACAGGGATTAAGCTCCTACGAGCAGTACTTC.

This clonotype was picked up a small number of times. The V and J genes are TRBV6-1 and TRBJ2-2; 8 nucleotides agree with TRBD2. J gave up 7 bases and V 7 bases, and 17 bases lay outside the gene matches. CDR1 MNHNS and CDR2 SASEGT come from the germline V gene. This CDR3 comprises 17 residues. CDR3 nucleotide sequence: TGTGCCAGCAACGCATATCCGGGAGGGCCGGGGTTCGGGGAGCTGTTTTTT. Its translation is CASNAYPGGPGFGELFF.

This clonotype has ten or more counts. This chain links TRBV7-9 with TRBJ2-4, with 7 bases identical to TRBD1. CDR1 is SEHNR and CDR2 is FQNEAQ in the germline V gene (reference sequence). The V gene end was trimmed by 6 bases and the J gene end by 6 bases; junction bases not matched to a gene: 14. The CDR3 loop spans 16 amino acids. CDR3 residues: CASSGTEYNSGNIQYF. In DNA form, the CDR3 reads TGTGCCAGCAGTGGGACAGAATATAATTCCGGAAACATTCAGTACTTC.

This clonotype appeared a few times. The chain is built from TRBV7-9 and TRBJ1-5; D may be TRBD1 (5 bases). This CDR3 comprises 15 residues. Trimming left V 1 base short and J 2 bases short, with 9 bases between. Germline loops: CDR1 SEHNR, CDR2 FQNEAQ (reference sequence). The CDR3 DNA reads TGTGCCAGCAGCTTAGAAGGGGCAGGCAATCAGCCCCAGCATTTT. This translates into CASSLEGAGNQPQHF.

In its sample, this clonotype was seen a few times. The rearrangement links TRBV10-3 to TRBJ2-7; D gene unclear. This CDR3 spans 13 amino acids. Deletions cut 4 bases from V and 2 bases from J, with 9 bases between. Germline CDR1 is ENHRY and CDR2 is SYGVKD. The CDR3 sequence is CAISATDPYEQYF. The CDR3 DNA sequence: TGTGCCATCAGTGCGACGGACCCCTACGAGCAGTACTTC.

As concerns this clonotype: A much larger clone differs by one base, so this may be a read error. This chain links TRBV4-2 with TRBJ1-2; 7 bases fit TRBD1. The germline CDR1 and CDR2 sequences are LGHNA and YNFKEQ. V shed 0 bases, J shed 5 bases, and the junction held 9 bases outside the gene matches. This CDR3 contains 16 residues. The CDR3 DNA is TGTGCCAGCAGCCAAGACAGGGGGGCCGGCCCGTATGGCTACACCTTC. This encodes CASSQDRGAGPYGYTF.

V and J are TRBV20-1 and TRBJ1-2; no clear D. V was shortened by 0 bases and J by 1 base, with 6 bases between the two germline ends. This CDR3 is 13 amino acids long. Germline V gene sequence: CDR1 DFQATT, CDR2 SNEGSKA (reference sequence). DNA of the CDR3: TGCAGTGCTAGAGACGGACTTAACTATGGCTACACCTTC. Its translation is CSARDGLNYGYTF.

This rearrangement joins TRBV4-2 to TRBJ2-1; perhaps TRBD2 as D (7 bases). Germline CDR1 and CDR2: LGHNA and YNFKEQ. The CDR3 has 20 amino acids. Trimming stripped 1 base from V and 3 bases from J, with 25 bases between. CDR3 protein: CASSQGPSGERGEGYNEQFF. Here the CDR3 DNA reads TGTGCCAGCAGCCAAGGGCCTAGCGGTGAGAGGGGGGAGGGCTACAATGAGCAGTTCTTC.

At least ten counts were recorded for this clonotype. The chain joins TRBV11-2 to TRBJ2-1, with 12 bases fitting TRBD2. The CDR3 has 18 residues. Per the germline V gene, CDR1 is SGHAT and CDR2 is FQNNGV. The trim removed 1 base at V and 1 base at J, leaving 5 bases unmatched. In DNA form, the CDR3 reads TGTGCCAGCAGCTTAGGACTAGCGGGAGCAACTTCCTACAATGAGCAGTTCTTC. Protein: CASSLGLAGATSYNEQFF.

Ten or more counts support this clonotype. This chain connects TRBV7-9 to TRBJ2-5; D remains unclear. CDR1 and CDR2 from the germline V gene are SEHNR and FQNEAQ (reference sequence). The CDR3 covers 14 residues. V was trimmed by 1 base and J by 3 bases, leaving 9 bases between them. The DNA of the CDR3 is TGTGCCAGCAGCTTAGATCCCGCGGAAGAGACCCAGTACTTC. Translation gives CASSLDPAEETQYF.